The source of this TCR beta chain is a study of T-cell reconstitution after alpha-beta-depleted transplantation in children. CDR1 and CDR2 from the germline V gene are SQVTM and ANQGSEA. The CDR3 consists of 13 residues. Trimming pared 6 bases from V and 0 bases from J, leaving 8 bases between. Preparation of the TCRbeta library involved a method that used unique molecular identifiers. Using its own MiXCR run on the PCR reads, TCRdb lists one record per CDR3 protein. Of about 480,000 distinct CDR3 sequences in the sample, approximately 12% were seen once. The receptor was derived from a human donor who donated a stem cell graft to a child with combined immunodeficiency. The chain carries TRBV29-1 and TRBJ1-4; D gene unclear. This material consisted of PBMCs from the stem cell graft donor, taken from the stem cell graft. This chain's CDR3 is CSVRGATNEKLFF. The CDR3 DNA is TGCAGCGTGCGGGGTGCAACTAATGAAAAACTGTTTTTT.